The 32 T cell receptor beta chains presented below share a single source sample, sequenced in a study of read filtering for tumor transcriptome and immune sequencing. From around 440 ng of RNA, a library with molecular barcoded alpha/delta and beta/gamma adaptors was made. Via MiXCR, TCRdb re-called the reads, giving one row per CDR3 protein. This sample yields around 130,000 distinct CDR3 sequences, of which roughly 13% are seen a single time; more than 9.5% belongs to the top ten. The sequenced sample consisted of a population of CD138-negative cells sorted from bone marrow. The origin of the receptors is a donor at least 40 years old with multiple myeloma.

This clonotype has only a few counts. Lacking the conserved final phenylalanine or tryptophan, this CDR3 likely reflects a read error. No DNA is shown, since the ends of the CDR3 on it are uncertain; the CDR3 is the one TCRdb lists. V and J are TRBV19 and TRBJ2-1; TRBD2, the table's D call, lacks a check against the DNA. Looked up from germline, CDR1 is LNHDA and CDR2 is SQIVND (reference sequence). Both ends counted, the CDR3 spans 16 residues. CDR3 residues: CASSIDLGLGRDEQVC.

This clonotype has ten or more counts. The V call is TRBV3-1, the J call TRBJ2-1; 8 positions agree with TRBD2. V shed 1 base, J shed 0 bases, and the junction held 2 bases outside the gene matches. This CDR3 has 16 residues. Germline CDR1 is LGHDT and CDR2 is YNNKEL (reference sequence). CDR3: CASSQGSGSSYNEQFF. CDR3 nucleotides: TGTGCCAGCAGCCAAGGGAGCGGGAGCTCCTACAATGAGCAGTTCTTC.

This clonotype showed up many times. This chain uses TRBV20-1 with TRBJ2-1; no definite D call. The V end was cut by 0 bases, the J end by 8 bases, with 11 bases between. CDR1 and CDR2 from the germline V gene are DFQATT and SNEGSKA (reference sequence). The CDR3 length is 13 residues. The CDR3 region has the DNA TGCAGTGCTAGAGATGAGCTCGGGTATGAGCAGTTCTTC. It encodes CSARDELGYEQFF.

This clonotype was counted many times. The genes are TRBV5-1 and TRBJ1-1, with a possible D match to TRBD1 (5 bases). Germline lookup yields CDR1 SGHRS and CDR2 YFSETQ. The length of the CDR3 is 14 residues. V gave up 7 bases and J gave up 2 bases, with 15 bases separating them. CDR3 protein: CASEYGGGNTEAFF. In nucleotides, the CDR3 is TGCGCCAGCGAATATGGTGGGGGAAACACTGAAGCTTTCTTT.

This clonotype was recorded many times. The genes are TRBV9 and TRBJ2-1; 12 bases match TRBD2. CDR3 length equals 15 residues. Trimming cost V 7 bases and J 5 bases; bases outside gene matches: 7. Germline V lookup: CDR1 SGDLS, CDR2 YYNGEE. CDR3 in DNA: TGTGCCAGCGCCAGGACTAGCGGGGTGAACAATGAGCAGTTCTTC. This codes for CASARTSGVNNEQFF.

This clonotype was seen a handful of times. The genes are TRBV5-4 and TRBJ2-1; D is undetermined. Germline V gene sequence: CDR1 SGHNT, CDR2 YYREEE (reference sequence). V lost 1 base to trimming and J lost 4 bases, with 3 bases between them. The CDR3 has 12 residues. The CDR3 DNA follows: TGTGCCAGCAGCTTGATATACAATGAGCAGTTCTTC. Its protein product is CASSLIYNEQFF. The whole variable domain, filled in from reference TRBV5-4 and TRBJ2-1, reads ETGVTQSPTHLIKTRGQQVTLRCSSQSGHNTVSWYQQALGQGPQFIFQYYREEENGRGNFPPRFSGLQFPNYSSELNVNALELDDSALYLCASSLIYNEQFFGPGTRLTVL.

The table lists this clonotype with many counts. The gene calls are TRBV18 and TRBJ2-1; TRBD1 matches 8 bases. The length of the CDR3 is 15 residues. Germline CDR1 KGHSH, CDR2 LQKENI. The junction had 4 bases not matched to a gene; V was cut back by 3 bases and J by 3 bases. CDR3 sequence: CASSPGQVGYNEQFF. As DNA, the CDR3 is TGTGCCAGCTCACCGGGACAGGTTGGCTACAATGAGCAGTTCTTC.

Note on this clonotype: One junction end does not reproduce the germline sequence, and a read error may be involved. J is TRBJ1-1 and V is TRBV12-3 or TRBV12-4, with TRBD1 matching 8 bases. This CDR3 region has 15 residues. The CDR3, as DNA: TGTGCCAGCGGTTTTAACACAGGGGGGAACACTGAAGCTTTCTTT. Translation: CASGFNTGGNTEAFF.

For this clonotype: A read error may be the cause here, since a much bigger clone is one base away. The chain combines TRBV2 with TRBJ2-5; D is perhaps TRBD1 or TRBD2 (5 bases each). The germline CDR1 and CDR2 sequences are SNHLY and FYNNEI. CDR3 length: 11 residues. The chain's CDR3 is CASSEGETQDF. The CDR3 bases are TGTGCCAGCAGTGAGGGGGAGACCCAGGACTTC.

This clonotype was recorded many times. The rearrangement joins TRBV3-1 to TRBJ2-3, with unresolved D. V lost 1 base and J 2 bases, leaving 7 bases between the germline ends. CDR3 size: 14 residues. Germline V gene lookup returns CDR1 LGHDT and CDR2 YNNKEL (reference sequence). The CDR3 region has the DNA TGTGCCAGCAGCCAAGCTGGGATCACAGATACGCAGTATTTT. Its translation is CASSQAGITDTQYF.

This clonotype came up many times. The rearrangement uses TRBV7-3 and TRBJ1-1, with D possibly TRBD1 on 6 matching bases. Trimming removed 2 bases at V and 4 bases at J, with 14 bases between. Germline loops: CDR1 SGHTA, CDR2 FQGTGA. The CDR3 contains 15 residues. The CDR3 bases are TGTGCCAGCAGCTTAGGGGGGCCTGGGGGCACTGAAGCTTTCTTT. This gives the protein CASSLGGPGGTEAFF.

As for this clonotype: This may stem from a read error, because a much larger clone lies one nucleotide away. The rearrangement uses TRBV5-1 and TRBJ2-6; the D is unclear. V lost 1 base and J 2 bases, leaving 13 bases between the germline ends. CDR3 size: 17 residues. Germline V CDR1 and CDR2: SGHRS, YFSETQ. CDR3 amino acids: CASSLSPLRAGANVLTF. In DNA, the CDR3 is TGCGCCAGCAGCTTGTCCCCCCTAAGGGCTGGGGCCAACGTCCTGACTTTC.

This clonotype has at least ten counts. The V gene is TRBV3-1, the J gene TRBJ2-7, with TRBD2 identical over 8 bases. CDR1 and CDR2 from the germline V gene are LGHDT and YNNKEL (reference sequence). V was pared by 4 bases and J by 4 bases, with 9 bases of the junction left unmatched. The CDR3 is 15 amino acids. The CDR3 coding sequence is TGTGCCAGCAGCCCCAGCCCACTAGCGGCTTACGAGCAGTACTTC. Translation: CASSPSPLAAYEQYF.

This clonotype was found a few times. CDR3 region: CASSLAEQLSNQPQHF. The CDR3, as DNA: TGTGCCAGCAGCTTAGCGGAGCAGCTTAGCAATCAGCCCCAGCATTTT. The V gene is TRBV7-8, the J gene TRBJ1-5; D gene uncertain. Germline CDR1 is SGHVS and CDR2 is FQNEAQ. V lost 0 bases and J 0 bases, leaving 9 bases between the germline ends. The CDR3 length is 16 residues.

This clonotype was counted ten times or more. DNA of the CDR3: TGTGCCAGCAGTTACTCGAACCGGGGGAACCACGAGCAGTACTTC. Translation gives CASSYSNRGNHEQYF. The gene calls are TRBV6-6 and TRBJ2-7, with D possibly matching TRBD2 (6 bases). Germline V gene data show CDR1 as MNHNY and CDR2 as SVGAGI (reference sequence). V was trimmed by 0 bases and J by 5 bases, leaving 14 bases between them. The CDR3 sequence is 15 residues long.

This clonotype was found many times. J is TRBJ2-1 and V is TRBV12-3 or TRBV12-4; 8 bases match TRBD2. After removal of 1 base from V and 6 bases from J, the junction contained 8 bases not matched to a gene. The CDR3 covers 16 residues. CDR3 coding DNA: TGTGCCAGCAGTTTAGTATCGGGGGGGCCCTTCAATGAGCAGTTCTTC. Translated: CASSLVSGGPFNEQFF.

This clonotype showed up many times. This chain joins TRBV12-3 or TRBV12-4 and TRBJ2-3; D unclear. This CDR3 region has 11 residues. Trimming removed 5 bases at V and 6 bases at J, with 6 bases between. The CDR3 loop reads CASSLRDTQYF. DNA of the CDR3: TGTGCCAGCAGTCTACGGGATACGCAGTATTTT.

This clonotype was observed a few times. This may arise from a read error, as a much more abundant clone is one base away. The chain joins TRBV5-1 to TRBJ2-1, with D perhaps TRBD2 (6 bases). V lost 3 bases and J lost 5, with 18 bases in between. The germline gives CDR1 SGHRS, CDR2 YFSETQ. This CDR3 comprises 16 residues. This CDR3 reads CASSSRDLGHHNEQFF. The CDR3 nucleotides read TGCGCCAGCAGCTCCCGGGACTTGGGTCACCACAATGAGCAGTTCTTC.

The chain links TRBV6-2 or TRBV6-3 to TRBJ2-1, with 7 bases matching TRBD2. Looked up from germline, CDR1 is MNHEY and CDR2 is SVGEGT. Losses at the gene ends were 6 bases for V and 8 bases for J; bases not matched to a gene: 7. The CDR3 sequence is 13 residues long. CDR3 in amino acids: CASSTWTSDEQFF. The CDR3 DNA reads TGTGCCAGCAGCACTTGGACTAGTGATGAGCAGTTCTTC.

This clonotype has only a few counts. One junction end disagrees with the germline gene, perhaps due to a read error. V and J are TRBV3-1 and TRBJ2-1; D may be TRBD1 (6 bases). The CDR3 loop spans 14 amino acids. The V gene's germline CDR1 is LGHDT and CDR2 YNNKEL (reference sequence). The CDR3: CASGQGRGLGEQFF. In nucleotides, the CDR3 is TGTGCCAGCGGCCAGGGGCGAGGGTTAGGTGAGCAGTTCTTC.

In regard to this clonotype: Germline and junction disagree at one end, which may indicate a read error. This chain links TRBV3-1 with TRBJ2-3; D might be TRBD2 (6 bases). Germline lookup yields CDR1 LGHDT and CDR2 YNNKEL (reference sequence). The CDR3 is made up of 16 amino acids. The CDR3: CASSQDWGGSTNTQYF. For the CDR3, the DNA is TGTGCCAGCAGCCAAGATTGGGGAGGCTCCACAAATACGCAGTATTTT.

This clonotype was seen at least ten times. The CDR3 DNA reads as TGTGCCAGCAGCTCCACCGGAGATGGGTACAATGAGCAGTTCTTC. This gives the protein CASSSTGDGYNEQFF. The rearrangement links TRBV7-9 to TRBJ2-1; D gene unclear. Germline V gene sequence: CDR1 SEHNR, CDR2 FQNEAQ (reference sequence). V lost 4 bases, J lost 4 bases, and 14 bases lay in between. There are 15 residues in the CDR3.

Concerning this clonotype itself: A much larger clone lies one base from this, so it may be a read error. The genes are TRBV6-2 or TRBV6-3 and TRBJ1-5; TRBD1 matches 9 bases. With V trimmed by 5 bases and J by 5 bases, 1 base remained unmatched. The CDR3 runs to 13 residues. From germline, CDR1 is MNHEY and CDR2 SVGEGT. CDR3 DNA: TGTGCCAGCAGTACAGGGGGCTATCAGCCCCAGCATTTT. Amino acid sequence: CASSTGGYQPQHF.

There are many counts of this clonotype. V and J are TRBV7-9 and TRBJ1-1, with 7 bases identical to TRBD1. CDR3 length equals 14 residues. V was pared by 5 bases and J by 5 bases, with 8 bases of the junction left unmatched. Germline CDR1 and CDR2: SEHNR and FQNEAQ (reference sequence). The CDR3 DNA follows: TGTGCCAGCAGCAGAGACAGGGATTGGACTGAAGCTTTCTTT. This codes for CASSRDRDWTEAFF.

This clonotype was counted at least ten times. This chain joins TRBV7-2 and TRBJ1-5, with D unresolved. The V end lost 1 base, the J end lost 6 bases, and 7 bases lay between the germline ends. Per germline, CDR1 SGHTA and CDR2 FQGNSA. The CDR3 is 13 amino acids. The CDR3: CASSLERAQPQHF. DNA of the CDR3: TGTGCCAGCAGCTTAGAAAGGGCTCAGCCCCAGCATTTT.

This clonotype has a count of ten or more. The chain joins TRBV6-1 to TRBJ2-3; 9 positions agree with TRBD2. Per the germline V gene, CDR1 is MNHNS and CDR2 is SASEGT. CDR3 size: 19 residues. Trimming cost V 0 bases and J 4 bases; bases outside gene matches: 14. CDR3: CASSEAKKTVSGGADTQYF. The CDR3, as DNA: TGTGCCAGCAGTGAAGCGAAGAAGACCGTTAGCGGGGGTGCAGATACGCAGTATTTT.

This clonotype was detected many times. The chain's CDR3 is CASMRESTSTDTQYF. As DNA, the CDR3 is TGTGCCAGCATGCGAGAATCTACTAGCACAGATACGCAGTATTTT. The gene calls are TRBV7-9 and TRBJ2-3; D remains unclear. Germline V gene lookup returns CDR1 SEHNR and CDR2 FQNEAQ (reference sequence). There are 15 residues in the CDR3. Trimming removed 7 bases at V and 0 bases at J, with 14 bases between.

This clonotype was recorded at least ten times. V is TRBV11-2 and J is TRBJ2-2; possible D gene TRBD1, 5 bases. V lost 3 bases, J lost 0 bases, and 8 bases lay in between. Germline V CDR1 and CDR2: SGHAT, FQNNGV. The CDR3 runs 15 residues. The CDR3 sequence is CASSFQGSNTGELFF. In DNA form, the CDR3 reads TGTGCCAGCAGCTTCCAGGGATCGAACACCGGGGAGCTGTTTTTT.

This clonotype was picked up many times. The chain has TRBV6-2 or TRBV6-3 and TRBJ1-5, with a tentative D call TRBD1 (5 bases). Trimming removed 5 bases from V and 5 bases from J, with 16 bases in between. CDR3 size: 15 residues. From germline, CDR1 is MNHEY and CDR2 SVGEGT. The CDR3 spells CASSRRDGQYQPQHF. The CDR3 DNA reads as TGTGCCAGCAGTCGACGGGACGGCCAGTATCAGCCCCAGCATTTT.

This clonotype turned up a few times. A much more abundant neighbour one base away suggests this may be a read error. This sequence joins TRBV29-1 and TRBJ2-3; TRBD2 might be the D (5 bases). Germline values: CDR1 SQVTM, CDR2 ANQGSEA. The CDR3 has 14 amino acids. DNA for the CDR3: TGCGGCGTTGGCCCGGACTTTGGCACAGATACGCAGTATTTT. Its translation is CGVGPDFGTDTQYF.

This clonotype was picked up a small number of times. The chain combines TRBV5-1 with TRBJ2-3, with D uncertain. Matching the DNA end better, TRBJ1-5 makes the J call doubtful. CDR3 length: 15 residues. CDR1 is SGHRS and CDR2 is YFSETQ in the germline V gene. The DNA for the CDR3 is TGCGCCAGCAGCTTGAGTACTTTCCGCACAGATACGCAGCATTTT. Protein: CASSLSTFRTDTQHF.

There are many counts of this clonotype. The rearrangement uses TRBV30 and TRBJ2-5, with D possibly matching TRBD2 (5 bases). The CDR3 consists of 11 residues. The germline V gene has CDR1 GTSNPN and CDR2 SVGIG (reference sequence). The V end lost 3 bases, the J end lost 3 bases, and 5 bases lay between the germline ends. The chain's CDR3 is CAWRGEETQYF. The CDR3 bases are TGTGCCTGGAGGGGAGAAGAGACCCAGTACTTC.